Sequencing of this TCR beta chain was carried out in a study of CD4 T cells in relation to SARS-CoV-2 and coronaviruses listed by TCRdb under 2021. Context from the whole study: Across all 12 patients in the convalescent cohort, the median age was roughly 38 years, with a range of 21 to 72 years. The Adaptive Biotechnologies TCR-sequencing kit was used to sequence samples from a few pre-COVID donors and the naive versus memory experiments, whereas other data were Illumina-based. The study assessed, at the TCR clonotype level, memory CD4+ T cell crossreactivity between SARS-CoV-2 and common cold coronavirus spike proteins. Patient-derived lymphoblastoid cell lines were used to map the HLA restriction of shared crossreactive spike epitopes. Expansion assays from other donors in the study were sequenced with a different, Illumina-based TCR-beta assay. Among the 12 convalescent patients, 8 males and 4 females were included, and two of the subjects were Hispanic. Overall results and qualifications from the work: The study was constrained by small numbers of patients and of tested TCRs. Crossreactive clones showed significantly weaker SARS-CoV-2-driven expansion than monoreactive clones, consistent with antigenic imprinting. Naive versus memory sequencing indicated that memory recall responses, rather than primary responses primed during culture, are detected by the assay. Memory CD4+ clonotypes crossrecognizing SARS-CoV-2 and at least one common cold coronavirus spike were found in roughly 65% of donors. Because the crossreactivity analysis focused on spike protein, crossreactivity against other viral proteins was not assessed. Pre-pandemic and post-infection samples were not both contributed by any donor, so tracing of the source of pre-existing responses was limited.

Naive and memory CD4+ T cells were separated from cryopreserved PBMCs by CD4 enrichment followed by EasySep naive CD4+ T cell enrichment. Ficoll-Paque PLUS gradient centrifugation was used to isolate PBMCs from leukapheresis product or whole blood. PBMCs were either used fresh in the expansion assay or cryopreserved at -140 degrees C. The QIAamp Micro DNA Kit was used to extract genomic DNA from the CD4+ T cells. Comments on this clone: No cognate antigen has been identified for it. No qualities accompany the bases; no much larger clone lies one base away.

Uncultured naive and memory CD4+ T cell DNA received deep-resolution immunoSEQ TCR-beta sequencing. For the original study's pipeline: Preprocessing removed nonproductive sequences and CDR3s not starting with C, not ending with F or W, or shorter than 7 amino acids. Cultured and uncultured naive and memory CD4+ repertoires were searched for previously identified spike- and CEF-reactive CDR3s. Pairwise Levenshtein distance, computed with the stringdist R package after three terminal residues were trimmed from each end, was used as the measure of CDR3 homology. TCRdb limited this immuneACCESS table to in-frame rearrangements with V and J called. A share of clones is missing; checked studies link under half to unresolved V genes, and the rest is unexplained. V and J calls and clone size are those listed in that table; D and trimming were worked out from the DNA. The sample includes tens of thousands of clones, with approximately 83% observed a single time. Of the sample, 3.1% is held by the ten largest clones.

The trim is 0 bases for V and 13 bases for J, with a gap of 19 bases between the germline ends. Taken from cysteine to phenylalanine, the CDR3 has 15 residues. The entry retains the CDR3 DNA only, 45 bases that are in frame from base 1. From the germline V gene, CDR1 is SGHDN and CDR2 is FVKESK. The TCR comes from an adult with COVID-19. The sequenced sample consisted of memory CD4+ T cells from PBMCs. The cell subset or site label for this specimen denotes: memory (non-naive) CD4+ T cells. The sequence joins TRBV14 to TRBJ2-1, with no reliable assignment of the D segment. DNA sequence: TGTGCCAGCAGCCAAGATCGTGACGGTCTGGCTAGTCAGTTCTTC. Its translation is CASSQDRDGLASQFF.